The rows below give T cell receptor beta chains drawn from one sample of a study of CD8 T cells in ankylosing spondylitis. TCRdb re-analysed the 5' RACE reads in MiXCR, keeping a single row per CDR3 protein. The sample yields roughly 130,000 distinct CDR3 sequences, around 15% seen once. The sequenced sample was blood, either unsorted or a sorted T cell fraction (not recorded which). All receptors come from a female donor with ankylosing spondylitis or in good health (not recorded which). The conserved cysteine and the conserved F or W are not part of the CDR3 here. Each record gives: J gene, V gene, CDR3 protein.

j_gene: TRBJ1-2; v_gene: TRBV12-3/TRBV12-4; CDR3aa: ASSLERGGYT
j_gene: TRBJ2-3; v_gene: TRBV7-2; CDR3aa: ASSLVGQGSTDTQY
j_gene: TRBJ2-1; v_gene: TRBV5-1; CDR3aa: ASSLMTQGNGHEQF
j_gene: TRBJ2-1; v_gene: TRBV29-1; CDR3aa: SVEVTLYNEQF
j_gene: TRBJ1-4; v_gene: TRBV29-1; CDR3aa: SVEDDRGQGKLF
j_gene: TRBJ2-6; v_gene: TRBV6-5; CDR3aa: ASSYYGLAGGSGANVLT
j_gene: TRBJ2-5; v_gene: TRBV5-1; CDR3aa: ASSQTSGRRQETQY
j_gene: TRBJ2-1; v_gene: TRBV5-1; CDR3aa: ASSLGLDTYEQF
j_gene: TRBJ1-1; v_gene: TRBV18; CDR3aa: ASSPSGNTEAF
j_gene: TRBJ2-2; v_gene: TRBV12-3/TRBV12-4; CDR3aa: ASKGVTGELF
j_gene: TRBJ2-1; v_gene: TRBV20-1; CDR3aa: SASTGTGYNEQF
j_gene: TRBJ2-7; v_gene: TRBV7-9; CDR3aa: ASSVGISYEQY
j_gene: TRBJ2-3; v_gene: TRBV23-1; CDR3aa: ASSQIEDRVRADTQY
j_gene: TRBJ2-4; v_gene: TRBV7-2; CDR3aa: ASSPGTENIQY
j_gene: TRBJ2-2; v_gene: TRBV7-9; CDR3aa: ASKRGKGDTGELF
j_gene: TRBJ2-7; v_gene: TRBV5-1; CDR3aa: ANSTPGTGKNYEQY
j_gene: TRBJ1-2; v_gene: TRBV7-2; CDR3aa: ASSSDRANYGYT
j_gene: TRBJ1-1; v_gene: TRBV12-3/TRBV12-4; CDR3aa: ASSLIGASEAF
j_gene: TRBJ1-1; v_gene: TRBV5-1; CDR3aa: ASSLSWGGDTEAF
j_gene: TRBJ2-7; v_gene: TRBV20-1; CDR3aa: SARKQGYEQY
j_gene: TRBJ2-3; v_gene: TRBV2; CDR3aa: ASREAGGPRNTQY
j_gene: TRBJ2-1; v_gene: TRBV5-1; CDR3aa: ASSPLSGRYNEQF
j_gene: TRBJ2-3; v_gene: TRBV24-1; CDR3aa: ATSEEYSTDTQY
j_gene: TRBJ1-5; v_gene: TRBV12-3/TRBV12-4; CDR3aa: ASSSRGRPNQPQH
j_gene: TRBJ2-3; v_gene: TRBV19; CDR3aa: ASSLQGADTQY
j_gene: TRBJ1-2; v_gene: TRBV20-1; CDR3aa: SASGGFIYGYT
j_gene: TRBJ2-5; v_gene: TRBV30; CDR3aa: AWSRAGGQSKTQY
j_gene: TRBJ2-7; v_gene: TRBV5-1; CDR3aa: ASSLEGLGEQY
j_gene: TRBJ2-2; v_gene: TRBV28; CDR3aa: ASSENAGLAGELF